This record covers a single T cell receptor beta chain. Library preparation (for TCRbeta) was performed with unique molecular identifiers. TCRdb re-analysed the PCR reads in MiXCR, keeping a single row per CDR3 protein. The sample yields hundreds of thousands of distinct CDR3 sequences, 15% to 20% seen once. The entry originates in a study of T-cell reconstitution after alpha-beta-depleted transplantation in children. Trimming cost V 3 bases and J 1 base, with 6 bases left between them. The germline V gene encodes CDR1 SNHLY and CDR2 FYNNEI. The CDR3 covers 14 residues. The chain joins TRBV2 to TRBJ2-2; D is undetermined. This specimen consisted of PBMCs from the stem cell graft donor, obtained from the stem cell graft. The receptor's source is a human donor who donated a stem cell graft to a child with acute lymphoblastic leukemia. In nucleotides, the CDR3 is TGTGCCAGCAGTGATGGCGGGAACACCGGGGAGCTGTTTTTT. This translates into CASSDGGNTGELFF.